These 27 T cell receptor beta chains originate from one sample sequenced in a study of blood T cell repertoires in COVID-19. TCRdb's table, derived via immunoSEQ multiplex PCR, lists solely in-frame clones and lacks some. Of over 350,000 clones in the sample, roughly 90% were seen once. Sequencing was performed on PBMCs or T cells enriched from blood (not recorded which). Source of these receptors: a woman in her twenties or thirties with acute COVID-19.

The J gene is TRBJ1-3, the V gene TRBV9; D is uncertain. Trimming took off 0 bases at V and 0 bases at J, with 13 bases between the two ends. This CDR3 spans 17 amino acids. Germline V gene data show CDR1 as SGDLS and CDR2 as YYNGEE. CDR3 in DNA: TGTGCCAGCAGCGTAGGGCTGGGCCCCCTCTCTGGAAACACCATATATTTT. It encodes CASSVGLGPLSGNTIYF.

This chain joins TRBV25-1 and TRBJ1-3, with D unresolved. The CDR3 is 16 residues long. Germline CDR1 reads MGHDK; CDR2 reads SYGVNS. Trimming took off 4 bases at V and 1 base at J, with 14 bases between the two ends. This CDR3 reads CASSADSRGSGNTIYF. The CDR3 DNA follows: TGTGCCAGCAGTGCTGACTCACGAGGGTCTGGAAACACCATATATTTT. Combining the CDR3 with reference TRBV25-1 and TRBJ1-3 gives the whole variable domain EADIYQTPRYLVIGTGKKITLECSQTMGHDKMYWYQQDPGMELHLIHYSYGVNSTEKGDLSSESTVSRIRTEHFPLTLESARPSHTSQYLCASSADSRGSGNTIYFGEGSWLTVV.

This clone has just a few counts. This chain uses TRBV5-6 with TRBJ1-6, with a tentative D call TRBD1 (5 bases). Germline assignment: CDR1 SGHDT and CDR2 YYEEEE. The CDR3 contains 14 residues. V lost 5 bases to trimming and J lost 3 bases, with 9 bases between them. The CDR3 sequence is CASREGNYNSPLHF. The CDR3 DNA reads as TGTGCCAGCAGGGAGGGGAACTATAATTCACCCCTCCACTTT. Supplemented by reference TRBV5-6 and TRBJ1-6, the full variable domain reads DAGVTQSPTHLIKTRGQQVTLRCSPKSGHDTVSWYQQALGQGPQFIFQYYEEEERQRGNFPDRFSGHQFPNYSSELNVNALLLGDSALYLCASREGNYNSPLHFGNGTRLTVT.

The chain has TRBV24-1 and TRBJ2-5; 7 bases map to TRBD2. The ends lost 5 bases at V and 5 bases at J; junction bases unmatched: 4. The germline V gene encodes CDR1 KGHDR and CDR2 SFDVKD. The CDR3 has 13 residues. In DNA, the CDR3 is TGTGCCACCAGTGCGGGGGGTCGGGAGACCCAGTACTTC. It codes for CATSAGGRETQYF.

The chain carries TRBV7-2 and TRBJ2-7; 8 nucleotides align to TRBD2. Germline loops: CDR1 SGHTA, CDR2 FQGNSA. V gave up 1 base and J gave up 2 bases; unmatched junction bases: 7. The CDR3 is 16 residues long. The CDR3, as DNA: TGTGCCAGCAGCTTAGAGGGCGGGGGGACCCCCTACGAGCAGTACTTC. Translation gives CASSLEGGGTPYEQYF.

The chain combines TRBV19 with TRBJ1-5; tentatively, D is TRBD1 (6 bases). Trimming took off 3 bases at V and 2 bases at J, with 17 bases between the two ends. CDR3 length equals 17 residues. Germline V CDR1 and CDR2: LNHDA, SQIVND (reference sequence). CDR3 in amino acids: CASSIRGTLGRNQPQHF. The CDR3 DNA sequence: TGTGCCAGTAGTATCCGTGGGACACTGGGGCGCAATCAGCCCCAGCATTTT. Drawing the rest from reference TRBV19 and TRBJ1-5, the complete variable domain is DGGITQSPKYLFRKEGQNVTLSCEQNLNHDAMYWYRQDPGQGLRLIYYSQIVNDFQKGDIAEGYSVSREKKESFPLTVTSAQKNPTAFYLCASSIRGTLGRNQPQHFGDGTRLSIL.

The chain links TRBV19 to TRBJ2-2; 10 bases fit TRBD2. Germline V CDR1 and CDR2: LNHDA, SQIVND (reference sequence). J lost 5 bases, V lost 7 bases, and 10 bases had no gene match. The CDR3 loop spans 16 amino acids. The CDR3 loop reads CASTPGASGSTGELFF. In DNA, the CDR3 is TGTGCCAGTACTCCCGGGGCTAGCGGGAGTACCGGGGAGCTGTTTTTT.

This clone was detected a few times. This rearrangement joins TRBV2 to TRBJ1-2; D is uncertain. V was cut by 3 bases and J by 3 bases, with 11 bases left in between. The CDR3 runs to 14 residues. Per germline, CDR1 SNHLY and CDR2 FYNNEI. In DNA form, the CDR3 reads TGTGCCAGCAGTGACTCGGGGTTTTACTATGGCTACACCTTC. Residues: CASSDSGFYYGYTF.

V usage is TRBV5-6 and J usage is TRBJ2-7; 9 bases fit TRBD1. Germline assignment: CDR1 SGHDT and CDR2 YYEEEE. CDR3 length: 15 residues. Trimming cost V 0 bases and J 5 bases; bases outside gene matches: 6. The CDR3, as DNA: TGTGCCAGCAGCTTGGTTGGGACAGGGATCAACGAGCAGTACTTC. Translation: CASSLVGTGINEQYF.

The chain employs TRBV29-1 and TRBJ2-5; the D gene is possibly TRBD2 (5 bases). The V and J ends lost 0 bases and 4 bases respectively, with 18 bases between them. Germline loops: CDR1 SQVTM, CDR2 ANQGSEA. The CDR3 has 16 amino acids. The CDR3 region is CSVEDRGQPMVETQYF. The CDR3, as DNA: TGCAGCGTTGAAGATCGGGGTCAGCCGATGGTAGAGACCCAGTACTTC.

The rearrangement links TRBV6-5 to TRBJ2-2; 8 bases match TRBD2. Germline values: CDR1 MNHEY, CDR2 SVGAGI. With 0 bases clipped from V and 7 bases from J, the junction kept 7 bases outside the gene matches. The CDR3 has 16 amino acids. CDR3 nucleotide sequence: TGTGCCAGCAGTTACTCAACGGGGGGGCCCGGCGGGGAGCTGTTTTTT. This sequence encodes CASSYSTGGPGGELFF.

The V call is TRBV6-5, the J call TRBJ1-1; D may be TRBD1 (5 bases). This CDR3 region has 13 residues. The V gene's germline CDR1 is MNHEY and CDR2 SVGAGI. V was cut by 3 bases and J by 1 base, with 6 bases left in between. In DNA form, the CDR3 reads TGTGCCAGCAGTTATACAGGGAACACTGAAGCTTTCTTT. This codes for CASSYTGNTEAFF.

The chain employs TRBV6-5 and TRBJ1-1, with D hard to call. The CDR3 is made up of 11 amino acids. V dropped 7 bases and J dropped 6 bases, with 9 bases sitting between them. From germline, CDR1 is MNHEY and CDR2 SVGAGI. CDR3 residues: CASTLVAEAFF. The DNA for the CDR3 is TGTGCCAGCACCTTAGTCGCTGAAGCTTTCTTT.

The genes are TRBV23-1 and TRBJ2-7, with 8 bases identical to TRBD1. TRBV23-1 belongs to the ORF category, with a function that is uncertain. V gave up 1 base and J gave up 1 base; unmatched junction bases: 12. This CDR3 is 18 amino acids long. CDR3 DNA sequence: TGCGCCAGCAGTCAATTTAAGGCAGGGGGCCTCCCTTCCTACGAGCAGTACTTC. Translated: CASSQFKAGGLPSYEQYF.

This clone was seen many times. This chain uses TRBV3-1 (or the pseudogene TRBV3-2) with TRBJ1-1, with D perhaps TRBD1 (5 bases). CDR3 length: 13 amino acids. V lost 5 bases and J lost 5, with 12 bases in between. Germline CDR1 is LGHDT and CDR2 is YNNKEL (reference sequence). The CDR3 sequence is CASSSGEGTEAFF. The CDR3 DNA follows: TGTGCCAGCAGCTCGGGGGAGGGGACTGAAGCTTTCTTT.

This clone was detected only once. The J gene is TRBJ2-1, the V gene TRBV10-2; TRBD2 matches at 10 bases. V was clipped by 6 bases and J by 15 bases; unmatched bases: 5. The germline V gene encodes CDR1 WSHSY and CDR2 SAAADI. The CDR3 is 11 residues long. CDR3 bases: TGCGCCAGCAGCTTAGCGGGGGGAACGTTCTTC. Its protein is CASSLAGGTFF.

The table lists this clone with a count of one. V and J are TRBV24-1 and TRBJ2-5, with a possible D match to TRBD1 (6 bases). In germline, CDR1 is KGHDR, CDR2 SFDVKD. The CDR3 is 14 residues long. V dropped 3 bases and J dropped 5 bases, with 12 bases sitting between them. DNA of the CDR3: TGTGCCACCAGTGATGGTCAGGGGTTGGAGACCCAGTACTTC. Translation gives CATSDGQGLETQYF.

The CDR3: CASSHRTGDGYTF. The CDR3 region has the DNA TGTGCCAGCAGCCACCGGACAGGGGATGGCTACACCTTC. The chain couples TRBV3-1 (or the pseudogene TRBV3-2) to TRBJ1-2; 9 bases match TRBD1. From germline, CDR1 is LGHDT and CDR2 YNNKEL (reference sequence). The J segment lost 6 bases and the V segment lost 3 bases, leaving 2 bases of the junction unmatched. The CDR3 consists of 13 residues.

The chain joins TRBV11-2 to TRBJ2-2; perhaps TRBD1 as D (6 bases). The CDR3 has 15 residues. Germline CDR1 SGHAT, CDR2 FQNNGV. With 1 base removed from V and 0 bases from J, the gap between germline ends came to 6 bases. DNA of the CDR3: TGTGCCAGCAGCTTAGGGACAGCGAACACCGGGGAGCTGTTTTTT. Translation gives CASSLGTANTGELFF.

The chain recombines TRBV4-1 with TRBJ1-3; no clear D. Germline CDR1 MGHRA, CDR2 YSYEKL. The CDR3 is 18 amino acids. V was pared by 4 bases and J by 0 bases, with 19 bases between. The CDR3 DNA sequence: TGCGCCAGCAGCCGGGTTAGAGCAGGCGCCTTCTCTGGAAACACCATATATTTT. It translates to CASSRVRAGAFSGNTIYF.

This chain uses TRBV5-3 with TRBJ1-1, with 10 positions matching TRBD1. TRBV5-3 is flagged as an ORF with uncertain function. The CDR3 consists of 16 residues. V lost 3 bases, J lost 5 bases, and 10 bases stayed unmatched. CDR3 sequence reads: CARSSTGGGKRTEAFF. In nucleotides, the CDR3 is TGTGCCAGAAGCTCGACAGGGGGCGGTAAAAGAACTGAAGCTTTCTTT.

Concerning this clone itself: Additional DNA sequences in this sample encode the identical CDR3. V is TRBV6-5 and J is TRBJ2-7; 11 bases line up with TRBD1. The germline V gene encodes CDR1 MNHEY and CDR2 SVGAGI. The CDR3 spans 13 residues. The V and J ends lost 5 bases and 4 bases, in that order; junction bases with no gene match: 1. CDR3 DNA sequence: TGTGCCAGCAGTCGGGACAGGGGGTACGAGCAGTACTTC. Translating it yields CASSRDRGYEQYF.

The chain has TRBV7-2 and TRBJ1-4; 8 bases align to TRBD1. The CDR3 is made up of 15 amino acids. The J segment lost 8 bases and the V segment lost 5 bases, leaving 10 bases of the junction unmatched. Per germline, CDR1 SGHTA and CDR2 FQGNSA. CDR3: CASSPDRGIWEKLFF. Here the CDR3 DNA reads TGTGCCAGCAGCCCTGACAGGGGTATTTGGGAAAAACTGTTTTTT.

This sequence joins TRBV11-2 and TRBJ2-1; TRBD1 matches at 10 bases. Germline loops: CDR1 SGHAT, CDR2 FQNNGV. V lost 0 bases, J lost 7 bases, and 3 bases stayed unmatched. The CDR3 has 15 amino acids. The CDR3 DNA reads as TGTGCCAGCAGCTTAGACGGGACAGGGGCAAATGAGCAGTTCTTC. Translated, it gives CASSLDGTGANEQFF.

The chain employs TRBV15 and TRBJ2-1; 11 nucleotides line up with TRBD1. Germline V gene data show CDR1 as LNHNV and CDR2 as YYDKDF (reference sequence). This CDR3 region has 15 residues. The ends lost 6 bases at V and 10 bases at J; junction bases unmatched: 11. CDR3: CATRRTGGSFGEQFF. CDR3 nucleotides: TGTGCCACCAGGAGGACAGGGGGCTCTTTTGGGGAGCAGTTCTTC.

This clone came up once. The rearrangement uses TRBV2 and TRBJ1-5; D is possibly TRBD1 (6 bases). CDR1 is SNHLY, CDR2 FYNNEI, per germline. Trimming removed 2 bases at V and 7 bases at J, with 12 bases between. The CDR3 extends over 14 amino acids. This CDR3 reads CASSESNRAQPQHF. The CDR3 nucleotides are TGTGCCAGCAGTGAAAGCAACAGGGCCCAGCCCCAGCATTTT.

This clone occurred once. The V gene is TRBV19, the J gene TRBJ1-5, with D possibly TRBD1 on 6 matching bases. Germline loops: CDR1 LNHDA, CDR2 SQIVND (reference sequence). The V end was cut by 4 bases, the J end by 4 bases, with 14 bases between. The CDR3 is 15 residues long. The CDR3 is CASSTRTDANQPQHF. The CDR3 DNA reads as TGTGCCAGTAGTACTCGGACAGATGCTAATCAGCCCCAGCATTTT.